A selection of T cell receptor beta chains follows, all from one sample in a study of T cells in Graves' hyperthyroidism and ophthalmopathy. TCRdb re-called the multiplex PCR reads with MiXCR, one entry per CDR3 protein. The sample shows hundreds of thousands of distinct CDR3 sequences, 20% to 25% of them seen only once. Specimen: blood. Receptors were obtained from a young man with Graves' ophthalmopathy. CDR3s include the opening cysteine and the closing phenylalanine or tryptophan. Each record gives: J gene, V gene, CDR3 protein.

TRBJ2-5,TRBV30,CAWSWPGAVETQYF
TRBJ2-5,TRBV7-9,CASSLAPGVAQETQYF
TRBJ1-2,TRBV5-1,CASSSDGSYGYTF
TRBJ2-7,TRBV6-1,CASRQTEYYEQYF
TRBJ2-5,TRBV11-1,CASSREGHQETQYF
TRBJ1-2,TRBV18,CASSPRGNGGYTF
TRBJ2-7,TRBV2,CASSELGVVEQYF
TRBJ2-7,TRBV18,CASSPGLFHSYEQYF
TRBJ2-5,TRBV28,CASSPGTYQETQYF
TRBJ2-2,TRBV19,CASSTKSPLPNTGELFF
TRBJ2-1,TRBV20-1,CSARGLAGAHEQFF
TRBJ1-1,TRBV4-1,CASSQGTGRFTEAFF
TRBJ2-7,TRBV5-1,CASSLGVGQMSSYEQYF
TRBJ2-3,TRBV6-1,CASTGTGASRRGWVGTDTQYF
TRBJ1-1,TRBV6-1,CASKDMNTEAFF
TRBJ2-1,TRBV28,CASSGIGLDGNEQFF
TRBJ2-1,TRBV19,CASNTGSSYNEQFF
TRBJ2-1,TRBV19,CASSIDGLFRQFF
TRBJ2-7,TRBV28,CASSLGLQGYEQYF
TRBJ2-1,TRBV6-1,CASSTLFGNEQFF
TRBJ1-5,TRBV28,CASSPPTGGYQPQHF
TRBJ2-1,TRBV9,CASSVGSSGSLRWNEQFF
TRBJ2-7,TRBV5-5,CASSLGVNFYEQYF